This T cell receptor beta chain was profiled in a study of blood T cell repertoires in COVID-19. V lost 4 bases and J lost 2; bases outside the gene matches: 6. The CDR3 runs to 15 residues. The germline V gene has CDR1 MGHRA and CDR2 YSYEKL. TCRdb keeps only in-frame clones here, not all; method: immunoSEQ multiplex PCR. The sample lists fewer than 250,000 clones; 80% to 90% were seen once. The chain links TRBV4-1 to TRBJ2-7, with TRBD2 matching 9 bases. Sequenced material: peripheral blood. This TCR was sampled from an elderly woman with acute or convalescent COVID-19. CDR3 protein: CASSRQAGGPYEQYF. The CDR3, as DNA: TGCGCCAGCAGCCGCCAAGCGGGGGGCCCCTACGAGCAGTACTTC.